These 11 T cell receptor beta chains were sequenced from one sample in a study of T cell responses to AZD1222 COVID-19 vaccine. TCRdb's table, derived via immunoSEQ multiplex PCR, lists solely in-frame clones and lacks some. The sample lists 80,000 or so clones, 90% to 95% seen once, with around 4.9% in the top ten. The specimen comprised peripheral blood, sampled on day 0 of AZD1222 vaccination. These receptor sequences come from an adult in good health.

The chain uses TRBV7-2 and TRBJ1-1; D is uncertain. Trimming cost V 1 base and J 1 base, with 10 bases left between them. The germline V gene has CDR1 SGHTA and CDR2 FQGNSA. There are 15 residues in the CDR3. CDR3 residues: CASSLVSGPNTEAFF. CDR3 sequence (DNA): TGTGCCAGCAGCTTAGTCTCCGGCCCGAACACTGAAGCTTTCTTT.

The chain links TRBV19 to TRBJ1-1; D remains unclear. The CDR3 totals 17 residues. The germline V gene has CDR1 LNHDA and CDR2 SQIVND (reference sequence). Trimming took 6 bases from V and 0 from J, leaving 20 bases between them. This CDR3 reads CASSIYSVGKMNTEAFF. CDR3 sequence (DNA): TGTGCCAGTAGCATATACTCGGTTGGAAAGATGAACACTGAAGCTTTCTTT.

This sequence joins TRBV9 and TRBJ2-7; 10 bases line up with TRBD1. The length of the CDR3 is 15 residues. Germline CDR1 and CDR2: SGDLS and YYNGEE. J was trimmed by 2 bases and V by 1 base; bases with no gene match: 3. CDR3 DNA: TGTGCCAGCAGCGTATCCGGGACAGGGGCCTACGAGCAGTACTTC. It yields the protein CASSVSGTGAYEQYF. Complete variable domain (other parts from reference TRBV9 and TRBJ2-7): DSGVTQTPKHLITATGQRVTLRCSPRSGDLSVYWYQQSLDQGLQFLIQYYNGEERAKGNILERFSAQQFPDLHSELNLSSLELGDSALYFCASSVSGTGAYEQYFGPGTRLTVT.

The rearrangement uses TRBV5-1 and TRBJ1-1; no clear D. Per the germline V gene, CDR1 is SGHRS and CDR2 is YFSETQ. The V end lost 0 bases, the J end lost 2 bases, and 14 bases lay between the germline ends. CDR3 length: 16 amino acids. CDR3 in DNA: TGCGCCAGCAGCTTGGGGAAAGGTTACAGTAACACTGAAGCTTTCTTT. Translating gives CASSLGKGYSNTEAFF.

V and J are TRBV30 and TRBJ2-2, with D maybe TRBD2 (6 bases). The CDR3 spans 14 residues. Looked up from germline, CDR1 is GTSNPN and CDR2 is SVGIG (reference sequence). Trimming removed 0 bases from V and 5 bases from J, with 10 bases in between. The CDR3, as DNA: TGTGCCTGGAGTGTGGGACTCCAAACCGGGGAGCTGTTTTTT. Protein: CAWSVGLQTGELFF. The full variable domain, its missing parts supplied by reference TRBV30 and TRBJ2-2, is SQTIHQWPATLVQPVGSPLSLECTVEGTSNPNLYWYRQAAGRGLQLLFYSVGIGQISSEVPQNLSASRPQDRQFILSSKKLLLSDSGFYLCAWSVGLQTGELFFGEGSRLTVL.

The gene calls are TRBV11-2 and TRBJ1-2; D is ambiguous. This CDR3 contains 13 residues. Deletions cut 5 bases from V and 2 bases from J, with 9 bases between. CDR1 and CDR2 (germline): SGHAT, FQNNGV. The CDR3 loop is CASSPDLNYGYTF. Here the CDR3 DNA reads TGTGCCAGCAGCCCTGACTTAAACTATGGCTACACCTTC.

The V and J genes are TRBV18 and TRBJ1-4; D is unclear. This CDR3 has 13 residues. Germline V CDR1 and CDR2: KGHSH, LQKENI. The V and J ends lost 2 bases and 5 bases respectively, with 6 bases between them. The CDR3 protein is CASSPVRNEKLFF. The CDR3 bases are TGTGCCAGCTCACCAGTGCGGAATGAAAAACTGTTTTTT.

The V call is TRBV27, the J call TRBJ1-3; a possible D gene is TRBD1 (5 bases). Germline loops: CDR1 MNHEY, CDR2 SMNVEV (reference sequence). CDR3 length equals 18 residues. Trimming left V 0 bases short and J 0 bases short, with 15 bases between. The CDR3, as DNA: TGTGCCAGCAGTTTATCGGTCCTCTGGGGCTCCTCTGGAAACACCATATATTTT. It encodes CASSLSVLWGSSGNTIYF.

The rearrangement uses TRBV6-5 and TRBJ1-6; D call uncertain. CDR3 size: 15 residues. The V end lost 0 bases, the J end lost 3 bases, and 6 bases lay between the germline ends. Per germline, CDR1 MNHEY and CDR2 SVGAGI. CDR3 residues: CASSYSRNYNSPLHF. The CDR3 nucleotides read TGTGCCAGCAGTTACTCGAGGAACTATAATTCACCCCTCCACTTT.

This chain's CDR3 is CASSFAQGMNTEAFF. The CDR3 nucleotides are TGTGCCAGCAGCTTCGCCCAGGGGATGAACACTGAAGCTTTCTTT. The chain uses TRBV13 and TRBJ1-1; D is possibly TRBD1 (6 bases). This CDR3 contains 15 residues. The germline V gene has CDR1 PRHDT and CDR2 FYEKMQ (reference sequence). The germline V and J ends were trimmed by 3 bases and 0 bases, with 11 bases remaining between them.

The rearrangement links TRBV27 to TRBJ1-2, with TRBD1 identical over 10 bases. With 4 bases clipped from V and 5 bases from J, the junction kept 13 bases outside the gene matches. CDR3 length: 17 amino acids. Germline lookup yields CDR1 MNHEY and CDR2 SMNVEV (reference sequence). CDR3 sequence: CASSSRDRGPPGYGYTF. In DNA form, the CDR3 reads TGTGCCAGCAGTTCCCGGGACAGGGGTCCCCCAGGGTATGGCTACACCTTC.